The entry that follows covers one T cell receptor (beta chain) sequence. Its antigen is still unknown. The junction departs from germline at one end; a sequencing error may be responsible. The CDR3 totals 14 residues. CDR1 and CDR2 from the germline V gene are MNHNY and SVGAGI (reference sequence). Time point described: patch test 1, 2 weeks after DPC sensitization. Indicated treatment: therapeutic diphenylcyclopropenone sensitization with weekly scalp DPC. In the study's own analysis: Between 23,224 and 690,600 TCRs appeared in each sample, and the median stood at around 92,000. TCRdb used MiXCR to reprocess the RACE reads, holding one entry per CDR3 protein. V and J calls and clone size were set by TCRdb, not the authors. Of some 77,000 distinct CDR3 sequences listed, about 9.3% were seen once; the top ten hold about 1.5%. These data originate in a study of human T cells and chemical hapten exposure. Study-level information: Upper inner arm skin measuring approximately 2 cm by approximately 2 cm received 2% DPC for sensitization. Patients, chiefly female, had alopecia areata, totalis or universalis.

Overall study results and limits: As the donors had alopecia, their immune response may differ from healthy people's.

The rearrangement links TRBV6-6 to TRBJ1-2, with TRBD1 matching over 8 bases. Specimen: whole blood, collected in connection with sensitization to the hapten diphenylcyclopropenone (DPC). The sequence was collected from a woman aged 45-60 years with alopecia areata. Some clones in this sample may be carry-over from other donors' samples. The DNA of the CDR3 is TGTGCCAGCAGTTACTCGGACAGGGAAGGCTTACCGGCCTTC. Protein sequence: CASSYSDREGLPAF.